This entry lists 32 T cell receptor beta chains sequenced from one sample in a study of T cell responses to AZD1222 COVID-19 vaccine. Clones were read by immunoSEQ multiplex PCR, and TCRdb kept only the in-frame ones, dropping some. This sample has about 150,000 clones, with under 95% found just once. This specimen consisted of peripheral blood, obtained on day 0 of AZD1222 vaccination. The receptors shown here come from an adult in good health.

The chain has TRBV6-5 and TRBJ1-5; possibly TRBD1 for D (5 bases). V lost 6 bases, J lost 10 bases, and 22 bases lay in between. Germline assignment: CDR1 MNHEY and CDR2 SVGAGI. CDR3 length equals 15 residues. In DNA form, the CDR3 reads TGTGCCAGCAGGGGCGCCCAGGGCAGAGTCCCCCCCCAGCATTTT. The encoded protein is CASRGAQGRVPPQHF.

The chain has TRBV28 and TRBJ2-7, with a possible D match to TRBD1 (6 bases). This CDR3 is built from 14 residues. The germline gives CDR1 MDHEN, CDR2 SYDVKM. Trimming stripped 1 base from V and 5 bases from J, with 12 bases between. The CDR3 sequence: CASSLFLGAHEQYF. CDR3 sequence (DNA): TGTGCCAGCAGTTTATTCTTGGGGGCCCACGAGCAGTACTTC. Variable domain in full (rest from reference TRBV28 and TRBJ2-7): DVKVTQSSRYLVKRTGEKVFLECVQDMDHENMFWYRQDPGLGLRLIYFSYDVKMKEKGDIPEGYSVSREKKERFSLILESASTNQTSMYLCASSLFLGAHEQYFGPGTRLTVT.

The chain links TRBV15 to TRBJ1-4; the match to TRBD1 covers 8 bases. Trimming cost V 6 bases and J 8 bases; bases outside gene matches: 8. The CDR3 runs 14 residues. CDR1 is LNHNV and CDR2 is YYDKDF in the germline V gene (reference sequence). CDR3 residues: CATRSRTGPEKLFF. DNA for the CDR3: TGTGCCACCAGAAGTAGGACAGGGCCGGAAAAACTGTTTTTT.

V usage is TRBV12-3 or TRBV12-4 and J usage is TRBJ1-2; tentatively, D is TRBD1 (6 bases). Trimming cost V 6 bases and J 4 bases, with 12 bases left between them. CDR3 length: 13 residues. CDR3 protein: CASRLQGSYGYTF. As DNA, the CDR3 is TGTGCCAGCAGACTACAGGGTTCCTATGGCTACACCTTC.

Only one count was recorded for this clone. The rearrangement joins TRBV12-3 or TRBV12-4 to TRBJ1-3, with a weak D call TRBD1 (5 bases). Trimming pared 3 bases from V and 8 bases from J, leaving 8 bases between. CDR3 length: 12 amino acids. CDR3 bases: TGTGCCAGCAGTTTGGGGGGAGACACCATATATTTT. Its translation: CASSLGGDTIYF.

The chain joins TRBV10-3 to TRBJ2-7; TRBD1 agrees at 8 bases. Germline V gene sequence: CDR1 ENHRY, CDR2 SYGVKD. The length of the CDR3 is 14 residues. CDR3 DNA: TGTGCATGCACTTTTGACAGGGGCCCGGGCGAGCAGTACTTC. The encoded protein is CACTFDRGPGEQYF.

This chain joins TRBV19 and TRBJ1-3; D uncertain. Germline-derived CDR1 and CDR2 are LNHDA and SQIVND (reference sequence). The germline V and J ends were trimmed by 8 bases and 1 base, with 6 bases remaining between them. The CDR3 is 12 residues long. The CDR3 is CASAASGNTIYF. In nucleotides, the CDR3 is TGTGCCAGTGCGGCGTCTGGAAACACCATATATTTT.

V is TRBV5-1 and J is TRBJ1-2; no reliable D call. The CDR3 covers 13 residues. V lost 4 bases and J 2 bases, leaving 9 bases between the germline ends. The V gene's germline CDR1 is SGHRS and CDR2 YFSETQ. The CDR3: CASSLQANYGYTF. The CDR3 nucleotides read TGCGCCAGCAGCCTGCAGGCCAACTATGGCTACACCTTC.

This chain uses TRBV12-5 with TRBJ2-7; perhaps TRBD1 as D (6 bases). V was pared by 7 bases and J by 1 base, with 17 bases between. The germline CDR1 and CDR2 sequences are LGHNT and FRNRAP. This CDR3 is built from 15 residues. Written as DNA, the CDR3 is TGTGCTAGTGCTTACACAGGGCAGGGATCCTACGAGCAGTACTTC. Translating gives CASAYTGQGSYEQYF.

The chain links TRBV19 to TRBJ1-2, with D maybe TRBD1 (5 bases). Germline V gene data show CDR1 as LNHDA and CDR2 as SQIVND (reference sequence). The length of the CDR3 is 15 residues. The V gene lost 5 bases and the J gene lost 2 bases, with 15 bases spanning the gap. The chain's CDR3 is CASSDAGNLNYGYTF. CDR3 DNA sequence: TGTGCCAGTAGTGACGCAGGGAACCTGAACTATGGCTACACCTTC. The entire variable domain, with the rest obtained from reference TRBV19 and TRBJ1-2, is as follows: DGGITQSPKYLFRKEGQNVTLSCEQNLNHDAMYWYRQDPGQGLRLIYYSQIVNDFQKGDIAEGYSVSREKKESFPLTVTSAQKNPTAFYLCASSDAGNLNYGYTFGSGTRLTVV.

The chain recombines TRBV5-8 with TRBJ1-1; perhaps TRBD1 as D (6 bases). V lost 7 bases and J 10 bases, leaving 14 bases between the germline ends. The length of the CDR3 is 11 residues. Germline CDR1 reads SGHTS; CDR2 reads YDEGEE. CDR3 bases: TGTGCCAGCGGATTACCGGGGGCAGCTTTCTTT. This gives the protein CASGLPGAAFF.

The V gene is TRBV24-1, the J gene TRBJ1-1; the D gene is possibly TRBD1 (5 bases). The CDR3 length is 15 residues. Looked up from germline, CDR1 is KGHDR and CDR2 is SFDVKD. V was cut by 5 bases and J by 1 base, with 13 bases left in between. CDR3 amino acids: CATSGEGLGNTEAFF. The CDR3 DNA follows: TGTGCCACCAGTGGGGAGGGACTGGGGAACACTGAAGCTTTCTTT.

This clone was observed a few times. The chain links TRBV7-2 to TRBJ1-6; the D gene is possibly TRBD1 (5 bases). The CDR3 sequence is 13 residues long. Germline CDR1 and CDR2: SGHTA and FQGNSA. The V end lost 0 bases, the J end lost 10 bases, and 7 bases lay between the germline ends. CDR3 in DNA: TGTGCCAGCAGCTTAGCGGGGGGGTCACCCCTCCACTTT. Its protein product is CASSLAGGSPLHF.

This chain links TRBV5-1 with TRBJ2-6; D unclear. Germline V gene lookup returns CDR1 SGHRS and CDR2 YFSETQ. The CDR3 length is 15 residues. Trimming left V 0 bases short and J 1 base short, with 5 bases between. The CDR3 DNA is TGCGCCAGCAGCTTGGGGGCTTCTGGGGCCAACGTCCTGACTTTC. Translated, it gives CASSLGASGANVLTF.

This clone was observed a single time. The V gene is TRBV15, the J gene TRBJ2-7; D gene uncertain. Germline lookup yields CDR1 LNHNV and CDR2 YYDKDF (reference sequence). V lost 0 bases and J lost 6, with 9 bases in between. This CDR3 is 13 amino acids long. The CDR3 here is CATSRDLWGEQYF. CDR3 nucleotide sequence: TGTGCCACCAGCAGAGATCTGTGGGGCGAGCAGTACTTC.

The chain recombines TRBV5-1 with TRBJ1-1, with a tentative D call TRBD1 (6 bases). Looked up from germline, CDR1 is SGHRS and CDR2 is YFSETQ. The CDR3 covers 15 residues. With 2 bases removed from V and 0 bases from J, the gap between germline ends came to 11 bases. DNA of the CDR3: TGCGCCAGCAGCTTCGGCGACAGGTTGAACACTGAAGCTTTCTTT. Translation gives CASSFGDRLNTEAFF.

The chain has TRBV30 and TRBJ1-1; 8 positions agree with TRBD1. V was clipped by 5 bases and J by 3 bases; unmatched bases: 11. Germline V gene data show CDR1 as GTSNPN and CDR2 as SVGIG (reference sequence). This CDR3 spans 15 amino acids. The CDR3 nucleotides are TGTGCCTGGGGAACTCAGGGGGCAGGGGACACTGAAGCTTTCTTT. Translated: CAWGTQGAGDTEAFF.

This chain uses TRBV7-9 with TRBJ1-1, with D possibly being TRBD1 (6 bases). Per the germline V gene, CDR1 is SEHNR and CDR2 is FQNEAQ (reference sequence). This CDR3 has 15 residues. The ends were cut back, 5 bases at V and 5 bases at J, with 18 bases in the middle. CDR3 DNA sequence: TGTGCCAGCAGCCCACCGGTAAGGGGGGGGACTGAAGCTTTCTTT. This sequence encodes CASSPPVRGGTEAFF. Full variable domain (outside the CDR3, taken from reference TRBV7-9 and TRBJ1-1): DTGVSQNPRHKITKRGQNVTFRCDPISEHNRLYWYRQTLGQGPEFLTYFQNEAQLEKSRLLSDRFSAERPKGSFSTLEIQRTEQGDSAMYLCASSPPVRGGTEAFFGQGTRLTVV.

The chain joins TRBV27 to TRBJ1-2; TRBD1 is a possible D gene (6 bases). V was clipped by 2 bases and J by 4 bases, with 11 bases between them. The CDR3 is made up of 14 amino acids. The germline V gene encodes CDR1 MNHEY and CDR2 SMNVEV (reference sequence). The CDR3 bases are TGTGCCAGCAGTTTAAGGGGGGGCAGCTATGGCTACACCTTC. Translated, it gives CASSLRGGSYGYTF.

This rearrangement joins TRBV5-4 to TRBJ2-3, with TRBD2 matching 11 bases. CDR3 length equals 15 residues. The V gene's germline CDR1 is SGHNT and CDR2 YYREEE (reference sequence). The V and J ends lost 3 bases and 5 bases, in that order; junction bases with no gene match: 5. The CDR3 loop reads CASSYGTSGIDTQYF. The CDR3 DNA follows: TGTGCCAGCAGCTACGGGACTAGCGGTATAGATACGCAGTATTTT.

This chain connects TRBV12-3 or TRBV12-4 to TRBJ2-1, with unresolved D. This CDR3 spans 13 amino acids. With 3 bases removed from V and 11 bases from J, the gap between germline ends came to 14 bases. The CDR3 sequence: CASSFDGRVQQFF. The CDR3 DNA reads TGTGCCAGCAGTTTTGACGGACGCGTACAGCAGTTCTTC.

The chain recombines TRBV18 with TRBJ2-7; D is unresolved. The CDR3 is made up of 12 amino acids. Trimming pared 2 bases from V and 3 bases from J, leaving 5 bases between. The V gene's germline CDR1 is KGHSH and CDR2 LQKENI. CDR3 amino acids: CASSPNFYEQYF. Written as DNA, the CDR3 is TGTGCCAGCTCACCAAATTTCTACGAGCAGTACTTC. Drawing the rest from reference TRBV18 and TRBJ2-7, the complete variable domain is NAGVMQNPRHLVRRRGQEARLRCSPMKGHSHVYWYRQLPEEGLKFMVYLQKENIIDESGMPKERFSAEFPKEGPSILRIQQVVRGDSAAYFCASSPNFYEQYFGPGTRLTVT.

The chain recombines TRBV28 with TRBJ1-6; D unclear. The CDR3 spans 14 residues. V gave up 7 bases and J gave up 5 bases, with 12 bases separating them. From germline, CDR1 is MDHEN and CDR2 SYDVKM. CDR3 DNA: TGTGCCAGCACTGCCCTTAACAATAATTCACCCCTCCACTTT. It translates to CASTALNNNSPLHF.

The chain links TRBV6-2 or TRBV6-3 to TRBJ2-7; D tentatively fits TRBD1 or TRBD2 (5 bases each). The CDR3 runs 15 residues. Trimming pared 4 bases from V and 3 bases from J, leaving 16 bases between. Per germline, CDR1 MNHEY and CDR2 SVGEGT. The chain's CDR3 is CASSSLGTGRYEQYF. The CDR3 nucleotides read TGTGCCAGCAGTTCACTCGGGACGGGACGCTACGAGCAGTACTTC.

The J gene is TRBJ2-3, the V gene TRBV19; D possibly corresponds to TRBD2 (6 bases). The CDR3 is 14 residues long. Germline CDR1 LNHDA, CDR2 SQIVND (reference sequence). Trimming left V 3 bases short and J 5 bases short, with 12 bases between. CDR3 region: CASSMEGSLDTQYF. CDR3 nucleotides: TGTGCCAGTAGTATGGAGGGGAGTTTAGATACGCAGTATTTT.

The CDR3 DNA reads TGTGCCAGCAGTTCGGACAGAACAGATACGCAGTATTTT. This translates into CASSSDRTDTQYF. This chain uses TRBV27 with TRBJ2-3; weak D call: TRBD1 (6 bases). V was trimmed by 4 bases and J by 3 bases, leaving 8 bases between them. Germline CDR1 MNHEY, CDR2 SMNVEV (reference sequence). CDR3 length: 13 amino acids.

Here the CDR3 reads CASSQDRRLAGGRSYNEQFF. The CDR3 DNA reads TGCGCCAGCAGCCAAGATCGGCGACTAGCGGGGGGGCGCTCCTACAATGAGCAGTTCTTC. The V and J genes are TRBV4-1 and TRBJ2-1; 14 nucleotides agree with TRBD2. V shed 0 bases and J 0 bases; nucleotides not matched to a gene: 7. Looked up from germline, CDR1 is MGHRA and CDR2 is YSYEKL. CDR3 length: 20 residues.

This clone is a singleton in its sample. The chain joins TRBV3-1 (or the pseudogene TRBV3-2) to TRBJ1-1; TRBD1 agrees at 7 bases. Per germline, CDR1 LGHDT and CDR2 YNNKEL (reference sequence). This CDR3 has 15 amino acids. The V and J ends lost 4 bases and 3 bases, in that order; junction bases with no gene match: 8. The CDR3 here is CASSPYRGSDTEAFF. CDR3 sequence (DNA): TGTGCCAGCAGCCCCTACAGGGGATCGGACACTGAAGCTTTCTTT.

V and J are TRBV6-5 and TRBJ1-2, with D hard to call. Germline loops: CDR1 MNHEY, CDR2 SVGAGI. Trimming stripped 2 bases from V and 2 bases from J, with 12 bases between. The CDR3 sequence is 15 residues long. CDR3 nucleotide sequence: TGTGCCAGCAGTTACGGCACATACGGCAACTATGGCTACACCTTC. Amino acids: CASSYGTYGNYGYTF.

CDR3 in DNA: TGTGCCAGCAATGACAGGGGGACTGAAGCTTTCTTT. Encoded protein: CASNDRGTEAFF. The chain joins TRBV2 to TRBJ1-1; 9 bases match TRBD1. The CDR3 totals 12 residues. V lost 7 bases, J lost 5 bases, and 2 bases stayed unmatched. CDR1 is SNHLY and CDR2 is FYNNEI in the germline V gene.

The rearrangement joins TRBV5-6 to TRBJ1-5; unclear D gene. The CDR3 is 12 residues long. The V end lost 3 bases, the J end lost 3 bases, and 4 bases lay between the germline ends. Looked up from germline, CDR1 is SGHDT and CDR2 is YYEEEE. The CDR3 coding sequence is TGTGCCAGCAGCTCCCCCAATCAGCCCCAGCATTTT. This encodes CASSSPNQPQHF.

This clone appeared once. The V gene is TRBV10-3, the J gene TRBJ1-1, with a weak D call TRBD1 (5 bases). Germline V lookup: CDR1 ENHRY, CDR2 SYGVKD. V was trimmed by 3 bases and J by 0 bases, leaving 17 bases between them. This CDR3 has 17 amino acids. As DNA, the CDR3 is TGTGCCATCAGTGAAACCATACAGGACGCGATGAACACTGAAGCTTTCTTT. This translates into CAISETIQDAMNTEAFF.